The entry that follows covers one TCR beta chain sequence. Its antigen is undetermined. At one of its ends the junction is not consistent with the germline gene, which may arise from a read error. The record originates from a study of human T cells and chemical hapten exposure. Study-level information: For sensitization, 2% DPC was applied to an approximately 2 cm by approximately 2 cm patch of upper inner arm skin.

There are 16 residues in the CDR3. Per the germline V gene, CDR1 is MDHEN and CDR2 is SYDVKM. Study-level results: Expanded TCRs clustered into significantly more large CDR3 similarity groups than controls, the analysis revealed. PT1 expanded TCR counts and patch test score were linked, and their correlation was positive. There was no change with DPC sensitization in TCRs above 1 in 1000 frequency.

TCRdb ran MiXCR on the RACE reads and lists one entry per CDR3 protein. The repertoire holds roughly 90,000 distinct CDR3 sequences, with about a tenth as singletons. Time point: patch test 3, about 24 weeks after DPC sensitization. The treatment was: therapeutic diphenylcyclopropenone sensitization with weekly scalp DPC. Sample: whole blood, taken in connection with sensitization to the hapten diphenylcyclopropenone (DPC). V is TRBV28 and J is TRBJ2-4; D is unresolved. This clonotype originated in a woman aged 25 to 45 with alopecia areata. Some clones in this sample may be carry-over from other donors' samples. The CDR3 DNA follows: TGTGCCAGCAGTTTCCCCACAGTCTCAGCCAAAAGCATTCAGTACTTC. Residues: CASSFPTVSAKSIQYF.